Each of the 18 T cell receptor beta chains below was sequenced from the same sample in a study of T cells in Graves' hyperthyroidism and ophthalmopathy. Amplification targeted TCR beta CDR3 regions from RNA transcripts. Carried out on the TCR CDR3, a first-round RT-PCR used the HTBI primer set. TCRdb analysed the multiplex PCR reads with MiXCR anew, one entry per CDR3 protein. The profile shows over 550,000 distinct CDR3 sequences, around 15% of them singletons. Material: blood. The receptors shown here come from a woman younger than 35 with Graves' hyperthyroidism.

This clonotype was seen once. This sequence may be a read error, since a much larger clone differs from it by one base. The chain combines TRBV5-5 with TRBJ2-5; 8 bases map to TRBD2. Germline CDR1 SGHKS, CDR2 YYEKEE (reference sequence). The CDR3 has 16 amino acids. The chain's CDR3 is CASGLYNLAGVETQYF. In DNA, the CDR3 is TGTGCCAGCGGCTTGTATAACCTAGCGGGTGTGGAGACCCAGTACTTC.

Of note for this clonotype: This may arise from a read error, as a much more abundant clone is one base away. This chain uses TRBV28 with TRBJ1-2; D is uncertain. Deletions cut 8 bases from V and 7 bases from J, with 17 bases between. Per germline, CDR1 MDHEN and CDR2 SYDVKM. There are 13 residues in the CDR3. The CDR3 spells CASGSLGWGGYTF. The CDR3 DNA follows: TGTGCCAGCGGTTCCTTAGGTTGGGGTGGCTACACCTTC.

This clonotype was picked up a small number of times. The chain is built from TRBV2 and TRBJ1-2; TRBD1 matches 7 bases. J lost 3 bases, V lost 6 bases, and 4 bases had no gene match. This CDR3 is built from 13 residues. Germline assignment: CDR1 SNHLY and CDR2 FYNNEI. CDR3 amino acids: CASRGGTDYGYTF. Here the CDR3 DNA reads TGTGCCAGCAGGGGGGGGACAGACTATGGCTACACCTTC.

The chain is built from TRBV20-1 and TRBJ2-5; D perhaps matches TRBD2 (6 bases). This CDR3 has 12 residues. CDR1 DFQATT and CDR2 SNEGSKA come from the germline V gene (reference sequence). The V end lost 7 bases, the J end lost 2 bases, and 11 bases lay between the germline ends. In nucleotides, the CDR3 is TGCAGTGTTCGGGACTTACAAGAGACCCAGTACTTC. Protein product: CSVRDLQETQYF.

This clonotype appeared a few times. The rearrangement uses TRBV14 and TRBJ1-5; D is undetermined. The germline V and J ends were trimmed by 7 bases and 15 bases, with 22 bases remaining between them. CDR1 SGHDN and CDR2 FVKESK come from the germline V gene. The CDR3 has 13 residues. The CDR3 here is CASIPTGEPRGHF. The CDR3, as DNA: TGTGCCAGCATCCCCACGGGTGAGCCAAGAGGGCATTTT.

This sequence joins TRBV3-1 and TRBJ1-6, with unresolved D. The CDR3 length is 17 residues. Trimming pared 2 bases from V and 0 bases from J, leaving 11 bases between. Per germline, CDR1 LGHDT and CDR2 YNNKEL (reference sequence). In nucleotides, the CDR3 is TGTGCCAGCAGCCAAAAGGTGTGGAGCTCCTATAATTCACCCCTCCACTTT. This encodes CASSQKVWSSYNSPLHF.

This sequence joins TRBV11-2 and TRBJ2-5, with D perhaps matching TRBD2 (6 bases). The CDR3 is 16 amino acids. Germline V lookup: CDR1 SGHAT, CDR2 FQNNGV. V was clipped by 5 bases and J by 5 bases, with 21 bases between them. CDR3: CASSKSPGLPRETQYF. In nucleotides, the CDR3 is TGTGCCAGCAGCAAATCGCCGGGACTCCCTAGGGAGACCCAGTACTTC. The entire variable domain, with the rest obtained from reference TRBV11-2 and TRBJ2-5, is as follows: EAGVAQSPRYKIIEKRQSVAFWCNPISGHATLYWYQQILGQGPKLLIQFQNNGVVDDSQLPKDRFSAERLKGVDSTLKIQPAKLEDSAVYLCASSKSPGLPRETQYFGPGTRLLVL.

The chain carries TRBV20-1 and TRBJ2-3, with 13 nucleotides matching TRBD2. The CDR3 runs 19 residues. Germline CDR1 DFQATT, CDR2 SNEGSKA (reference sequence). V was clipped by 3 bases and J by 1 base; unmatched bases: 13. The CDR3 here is CSASEGTSGRAWGTDTQYF. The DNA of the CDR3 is TGCAGTGCTAGCGAAGGTACTAGCGGGAGGGCCTGGGGCACAGATACGCAGTATTTT.

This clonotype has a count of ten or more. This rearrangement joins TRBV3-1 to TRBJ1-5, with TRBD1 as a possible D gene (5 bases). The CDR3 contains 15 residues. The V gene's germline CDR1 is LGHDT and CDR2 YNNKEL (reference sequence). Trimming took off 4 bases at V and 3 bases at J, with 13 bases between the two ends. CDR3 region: CASSPVPGLNQPQHF. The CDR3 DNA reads TGTGCCAGCAGCCCAGTCCCGGGACTCAATCAGCCCCAGCATTTT.

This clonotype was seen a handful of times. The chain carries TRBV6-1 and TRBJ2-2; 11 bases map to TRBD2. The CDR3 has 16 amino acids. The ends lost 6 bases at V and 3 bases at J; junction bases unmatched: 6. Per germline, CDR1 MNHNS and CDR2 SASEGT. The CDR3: CASRKTSGTYTGELFF. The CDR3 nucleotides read TGTGCCAGCAGGAAGACTAGCGGGACGTACACCGGGGAGCTGTTTTTT.

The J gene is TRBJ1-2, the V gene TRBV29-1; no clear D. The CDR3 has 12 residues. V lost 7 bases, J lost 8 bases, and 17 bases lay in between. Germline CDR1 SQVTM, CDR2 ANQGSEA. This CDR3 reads CSAGGSIQGYTF. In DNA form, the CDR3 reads TGCAGCGCCGGAGGCTCCATCCAGGGCTACACCTTC.

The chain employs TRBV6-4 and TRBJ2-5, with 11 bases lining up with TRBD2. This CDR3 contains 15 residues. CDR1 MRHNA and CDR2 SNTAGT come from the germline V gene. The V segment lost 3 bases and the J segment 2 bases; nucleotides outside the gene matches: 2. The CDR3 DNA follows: TGTGCCAGCAGTGAGACTAGCGGGGCTCAAGAGACCCAGTACTTC. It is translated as CASSETSGAQETQYF.

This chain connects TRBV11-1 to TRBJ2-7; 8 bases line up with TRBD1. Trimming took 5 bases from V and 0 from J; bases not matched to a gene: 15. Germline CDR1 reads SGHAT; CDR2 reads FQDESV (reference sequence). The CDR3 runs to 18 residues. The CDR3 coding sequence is TGTGCCAGCAGCGAACCCTCGCCCCGGGACAGGTCCTCCTACGAGCAGTACTTC. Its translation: CASSEPSPRDRSSYEQYF.

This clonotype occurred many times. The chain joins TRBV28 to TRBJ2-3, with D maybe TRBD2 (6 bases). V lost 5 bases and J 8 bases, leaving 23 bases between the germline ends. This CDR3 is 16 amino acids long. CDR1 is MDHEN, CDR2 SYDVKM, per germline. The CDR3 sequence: CASSPNRLGGRGTQYF. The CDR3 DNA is TGTGCCAGCAGTCCTAACCGACTAGGAGGGCGGGGTACGCAGTATTTT.

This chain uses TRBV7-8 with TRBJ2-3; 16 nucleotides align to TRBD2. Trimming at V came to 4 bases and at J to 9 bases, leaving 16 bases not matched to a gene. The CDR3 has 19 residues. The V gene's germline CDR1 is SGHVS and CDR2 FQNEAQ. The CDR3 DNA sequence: TGTGCCAGCAGCTCGGGGAGGGGGACTAGCGGGGGGGCCAGCGGGACGCAGTATTTT. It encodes CASSSGRGTSGGASGTQYF.

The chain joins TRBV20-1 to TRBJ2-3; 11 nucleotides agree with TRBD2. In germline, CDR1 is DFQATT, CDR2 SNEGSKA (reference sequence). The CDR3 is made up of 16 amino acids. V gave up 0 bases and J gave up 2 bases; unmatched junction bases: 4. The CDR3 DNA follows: TGCAGTGCTAGAGAGCGGACTAGCGGGTACACAGATACGCAGTATTTT. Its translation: CSARERTSGYTDTQYF.

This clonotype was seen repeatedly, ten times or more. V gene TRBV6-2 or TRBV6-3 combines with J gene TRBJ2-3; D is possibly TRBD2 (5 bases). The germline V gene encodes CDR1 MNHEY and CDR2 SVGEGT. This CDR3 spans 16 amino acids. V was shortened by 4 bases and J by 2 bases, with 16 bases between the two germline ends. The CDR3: CASSSPRTSSTDTQYF. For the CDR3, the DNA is TGTGCCAGCAGTTCCCCCCGGACTTCCTCCACAGATACGCAGTATTTT.

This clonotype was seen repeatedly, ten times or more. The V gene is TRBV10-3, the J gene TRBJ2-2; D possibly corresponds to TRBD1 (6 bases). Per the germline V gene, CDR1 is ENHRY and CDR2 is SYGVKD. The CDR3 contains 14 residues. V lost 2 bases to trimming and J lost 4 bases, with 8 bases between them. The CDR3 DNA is TGTGCCATCAGTGAGGGACAGTTCACCGGGGAGCTGTTTTTT. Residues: CAISEGQFTGELFF.